This TCR beta chain emerged from a study of T cells in Graves' hyperthyroidism and ophthalmopathy. Study outcomes and limitations: The majority of expanded thyroid clonotypes above 0.001 also appeared in blood. Stable hyperthyroidism was told apart from ophthalmopathy by a model built on 13 V-J features.

The cohort's ophthalmopathy patients, a group with duration under 3 months, had a Clinical Activity Score of at least 3 and a NOSPECS grade of at least 4. This clonotype was seen repeatedly, ten times or more. Its cognate antigen is unknown. The V end lost 0 bases, the J end lost 4 bases, and 20 bases lay between the germline ends. Germline V gene sequence: CDR1 SGHRS, CDR2 YFSETQ. The CDR3 is made up of 18 amino acids. TCR beta CDR3 regions were amplified from RNA. HTBI primers drove first-round RT-PCR of the TCR CDR3. TCRdb reprocessed the multiplex PCR reads with MiXCR, giving one entry per CDR3 protein. The sample yields hundreds of thousands of distinct CDR3 sequences, approximately 18% seen once.

The V call is TRBV5-1, the J call TRBJ2-1, with D unclear. Sequencing input: blood. The clonotype comes from a man over 45 with Graves' ophthalmopathy. The CDR3 sequence is CASSLVRYSEFFYNEQFF. CDR3 nucleotide sequence: TGCGCCAGCAGCTTGGTGAGGTACAGTGAGTTTTTTTACAATGAGCAGTTCTTC.